The 24 T cell receptor beta chains presented below share a single source sample, sequenced in a study of blood T cell repertoires in COVID-19. Produced via immunoSEQ multiplex PCR; TCRdb's table is partial and in-frame only. Among approximately 250,000 clones listed, roughly 85% were seen once. Material: peripheral blood. These receptors were obtained from a man between 60 and 75 years old who had recovered from COVID-19.

The chain couples TRBV18 to TRBJ2-4, with D tentatively TRBD1 (6 bases). This CDR3 is 16 amino acids long. Germline V CDR1 and CDR2: KGHSH, LQKENI. The V and J ends lost 2 bases and 5 bases respectively, with 16 bases between them. CDR3 amino acids: CASSPSWGRGQNIQYF. The CDR3 coding sequence is TGTGCCAGCTCACCATCCTGGGGCAGGGGCCAAAACATTCAGTACTTC.

Sample share makes this clone medium-sized. V gene TRBV27 combines with J gene TRBJ2-7; the match to TRBD2 covers 7 bases. This CDR3 is built from 14 residues. The germline gives CDR1 MNHEY, CDR2 SMNVEV (reference sequence). J gave up 6 bases and V 2 bases, and 7 bases lay outside the gene matches. In DNA, the CDR3 is TGTGCCAGCAGTTTAAGTGGGAGGGCCGGCGAGCAGTACTTC. Amino acid sequence: CASSLSGRAGEQYF.

As concerns this clone: The junction departs from the called germline gene at one end, perhaps through a read error. J is TRBJ1-4 and V is TRBV7-9; no clear D. The CDR3 runs 14 residues. CDR1 and CDR2 (germline): SEHNR, FQNEAQ (reference sequence). CDR3 protein: CASSLDLVDEKLFF. The CDR3 DNA sequence: TGTGCTAGCAGCTTAGATCTAGTGGATGAAAAACTGTTTTTT.

The rearrangement uses TRBV11-3 and TRBJ2-1, with TRBD2 matching over 7 bases. J lost 4 bases, V lost 0 bases, and 3 bases had no gene match. CDR1 SGHNT and CDR2 YENEEA come from the germline V gene. This CDR3 spans 15 amino acids. The CDR3 DNA follows: TGTGCCAGCAGCTTAGATGCAGCGGGGTACAATGAGCAGTTCTTC. The encoded protein is CASSLDAAGYNEQFF.

This chain joins TRBV9 and TRBJ1-1, with no clear D. The germline V and J ends were trimmed by 3 bases and 6 bases, with 12 bases remaining between them. CDR1 is SGDLS, CDR2 YYNGEE, per germline. The length of the CDR3 is 13 residues. CDR3 in amino acids: CASSGGSGPEAFF. The CDR3 coding sequence is TGTGCCAGCAGCGGCGGGTCGGGTCCTGAAGCTTTCTTT.

This rearrangement joins TRBV7-6 to TRBJ2-5; 9 nucleotides match TRBD1. The germline V gene has CDR1 SGHVS and CDR2 FNYEAQ. V gave up 2 bases and J gave up 2 bases; unmatched junction bases: 6. The CDR3 has 16 residues. CDR3 in DNA: TGTGCCAGCAGCTTACGACAGGGGGTAGGACAAGAGACCCAGTACTTC. It yields the protein CASSLRQGVGQETQYF.

The genes are TRBV6-6 and TRBJ2-1, with 13 bases matching TRBD2. Germline trimming cut 5 bases from V and 8 bases from J; bases unmatched to any gene: 12. CDR3 length: 17 residues. Germline lookup yields CDR1 MNHNY and CDR2 SVGAGI (reference sequence). The CDR3 nucleotides are TGTGCCAGCAGTCCCTCCTTCGGACTAGCGGGAGAACATGAGCAGTTCTTC. This translates into CASSPSFGLAGEHEQFF.

The V gene is TRBV10-3, the J gene TRBJ2-5; D is possibly TRBD2 (6 bases). The germline gives CDR1 ENHRY, CDR2 SYGVKD. The V end lost 5 bases, the J end lost 2 bases, and 21 bases lay between the germline ends. The CDR3 loop spans 17 amino acids. This chain's CDR3 is CAISLGRQGRVQETQYF. The CDR3, as DNA: TGTGCCATCAGTCTAGGGAGGCAGGGTCGTGTACAAGAGACCCAGTACTTC.

The chain links TRBV2 to TRBJ2-2; perhaps TRBD2 as D (7 bases). Germline loops: CDR1 SNHLY, CDR2 FYNNEI. The length of the CDR3 is 13 residues. Trimming left V 10 bases short and J 5 bases short, with 14 bases between. The CDR3 here is CATAGARTGELFF. CDR3 DNA: TGTGCCACCGCGGGGGCGAGGACCGGGGAGCTGTTTTTT.

The chain employs TRBV7-9 and TRBJ2-2; TRBD1 might be the D (6 bases). CDR1 and CDR2 (germline): SEHNR, FQNEAQ (reference sequence). The CDR3 extends over 14 amino acids. Trimming stripped 5 bases from V and 3 bases from J, with 10 bases between. The CDR3 sequence: CASSTTGYTGELFF. The CDR3 nucleotides read TGTGCCAGCAGCACAACAGGGTACACCGGGGAGCTGTTTTTT. The complete variable domain, with remaining parts taken from reference TRBV7-9 and TRBJ2-2, reads DTGVSQNPRHKITKRGQNVTFRCDPISEHNRLYWYRQTLGQGPEFLTYFQNEAQLEKSRLLSDRFSAERPKGSFSTLEIQRTEQGDSAMYLCASSTTGYTGELFFGEGSRLTVL.

The CDR3 coding sequence is TGTGCCAGTAGTCTGAGACTAGCGGTCCGTTTGGACAATGAGCAGTTCTTC. Its protein product is CASSLRLAVRLDNEQFF. The chain recombines TRBV19 with TRBJ2-1, with 9 bases lining up with TRBD2. Germline V CDR1 and CDR2: LNHDA, SQIVND (reference sequence). This CDR3 region has 17 residues. V shed 5 bases, J shed 5 bases, and the junction held 13 bases outside the gene matches.

The chain joins TRBV29-1 to TRBJ1-2; 8 nucleotides align to TRBD1. The junction had 7 bases not matched to a gene; V was cut back by 6 bases and J by 7 bases. Looked up from germline, CDR1 is SQVTM and CDR2 is ANQGSEA. The CDR3 consists of 12 residues. The CDR3 nucleotides are TGCAGCGTCCAACAGGGGGAAGCTGGCTACACCTTC. Residues: CSVQQGEAGYTF.

The V gene is TRBV7-3, the J gene TRBJ2-2, with 9 bases that match TRBD1. Germline loops: CDR1 SGHTA, CDR2 FQGTGA. V was pared by 2 bases and J by 4 bases, with 5 bases of the junction left unmatched. This CDR3 is built from 16 residues. CDR3 nucleotides: TGTGCCAGCAGCTTAGGCGACAGGGGGATCACCGGGGAGCTGTTTTTT. Its protein is CASSLGDRGITGELFF.

The gene calls are TRBV2 and TRBJ2-3; D is unclear. From germline, CDR1 is SNHLY and CDR2 FYNNEI. V lost 7 bases and J lost 2, with 13 bases in between. The CDR3 is 14 amino acids. The CDR3 is CASTATMITDTQYF. The CDR3, as DNA: TGTGCCAGCACCGCAACTATGATCACAGATACGCAGTATTTT.

The V call is TRBV6-5, the J call TRBJ2-7, with a weak D call TRBD2 (6 bases). Germline assignment: CDR1 MNHEY and CDR2 SVGAGI. V lost 3 bases to trimming and J lost 4 bases, with 16 bases between them. This CDR3 comprises 15 residues. Here the CDR3 DNA reads TGTGCCAGCAGTTATTCCTATTCGGGGGAATACGAGCAGTACTTC. It specifies CASSYSYSGEYEQYF.

The chain joins TRBV4-2 to TRBJ2-1; 9 nucleotides align to TRBD2. The CDR3 consists of 17 residues. The germline V gene encodes CDR1 LGHNA and CDR2 YNFKEQ. Trimming cost V 5 bases and J 8 bases; bases outside gene matches: 16. In DNA form, the CDR3 reads TGTGCCAGCAGCGCTCTCGGAGCTAGCGGGGATGGTCATGAGCAGTTCTTC. Translating it yields CASSALGASGDGHEQFF.

This clone was recorded only once. The rearrangement links TRBV7-3 to TRBJ1-1, with a possible D match to TRBD1 (6 bases). V lost 5 bases to trimming and J lost 4 bases, with 14 bases between them. CDR3 length: 14 amino acids. CDR1 SGHTA and CDR2 FQGTGA come from the germline V gene. The CDR3 coding sequence is TGTGCCAGCAGCCTAGGGGGTGAGTTCACTGAAGCTTTCTTT. Amino acid sequence: CASSLGGEFTEAFF. The whole variable domain, remainder taken from reference TRBV7-3 and TRBJ1-1, is GAGVSQTPSNKVTEKGKYVELRCDPISGHTALYWYRQSLGQGPEFLIYFQGTGAADDSGLPNDRFFAVRPEGSVSTLKIQRTERGDSAVYLCASSLGGEFTEAFFGQGTRLTVV.

Only one count was recorded for this clone. This sequence joins TRBV5-4 and TRBJ1-1; TRBD1 matches at 7 bases. Germline V CDR1 and CDR2: SGHNT, YYREEE (reference sequence). Trimming cost V 7 bases and J 5 bases; bases outside gene matches: 11. The CDR3 has 14 amino acids. For the CDR3, the DNA is TGTGCCAGCGGTCTAAAGGGGGCTTGGACTGAAGCTTTCTTT. Residues: CASGLKGAWTEAFF.

The V gene is TRBV2, the J gene TRBJ2-5; no reliable D call. V lost 7 bases and J 1 base, leaving 13 bases between the germline ends. Germline assignment: CDR1 SNHLY and CDR2 FYNNEI. The CDR3 spans 14 residues. The CDR3 loop reads CASTPWQIQETQYF. The CDR3 bases are TGTGCCAGCACCCCCTGGCAGATCCAAGAGACCCAGTACTTC.

The chain is built from TRBV6-6 and TRBJ2-7; 8 bases align to TRBD1. Per germline, CDR1 MNHNY and CDR2 SVGAGI (reference sequence). This CDR3 region has 14 residues. Trimming cost V 5 bases and J 4 bases; bases outside gene matches: 7. CDR3 loop: CASSPGTGPYEQYF. CDR3 nucleotide sequence: TGTGCCAGCAGTCCCGGGACAGGACCTTACGAGCAGTACTTC.

This chain links TRBV30 with TRBJ2-1; 14 nucleotides agree with TRBD2. The CDR3 length is 15 residues. Losses at the gene ends were 6 bases for V and 5 bases for J; bases not matched to a gene: 6. Per germline, CDR1 GTSNPN and CDR2 SVGIG (reference sequence). CDR3 coding DNA: TGTGCCTGCAGTACGGGACTAGCGGGAGACAATGAGCAGTTCTTC. It codes for CACSTGLAGDNEQFF.

The gene calls are TRBV12-5 and TRBJ2-5, with D possibly being TRBD2 (5 bases). Per the germline V gene, CDR1 is LGHNT and CDR2 is FRNRAP. CDR3 length: 15 amino acids. The V end lost 5 bases, the J end lost 0 bases, and 13 bases lay between the germline ends. The CDR3 sequence: CASGTGSSYQETQYF. CDR3 DNA: TGTGCTAGTGGTACGGGAAGTTCGTACCAAGAGACCCAGTACTTC.

The rearrangement uses TRBV30 and TRBJ2-3, with 9 positions matching TRBD1. CDR3 length: 14 residues. CDR1 and CDR2 (germline): GTSNPN, SVGIG (reference sequence). V dropped 3 bases and J dropped 4; count of bases not matched to a gene: 5. In DNA form, the CDR3 reads TGTGCCTGGAGCCCGGGACAGGGCTCAGATACGCAGTATTTT. It specifies CAWSPGQGSDTQYF.

This rearrangement joins TRBV7-3 to TRBJ2-2; TRBD2 matches 8 bases. J lost 6 bases, V lost 4 bases, and 13 bases had no gene match. This CDR3 is built from 17 residues. Germline assignment: CDR1 SGHTA and CDR2 FQGTGA. The CDR3: CASSSQTGTSSAGELFF. CDR3 DNA: TGTGCCAGCAGCTCACAAACCGGGACTAGTAGTGCCGGGGAGCTGTTTTTT.